The rows below give T cell receptor beta chains drawn from one sample of a study of T cell responses to AZD1222 COVID-19 vaccine. This table comes from immunoSEQ multiplex PCR, and its TCRdb copy is limited to in-frame clones, with some not included. The data contain 80,000 to 100,000 clones, around 89% of them singletons. The sequences come from peripheral blood, collected on day 0 of AZD1222 vaccination. The receptors were sampled from an adult in good health. The CDR3 runs from the conserved cysteine through the conserved F or W. D genes are given only for firm matches. Not every row has a clone size; where given, it reads once, few, many or a size class.

j_call | v_call | d_call | clone_size | cdr3_nt | cdr3_aa
TRBJ1-2 | TRBV11-2 | - | - | TGTGCCAGCAGCTTAGACAGGGGAGGCGGCTACACCTTC | CASSLDRGGGYTF
TRBJ2-7 | TRBV7-2 | - | - | TGTGCCAGCAGCTTAGGGTTCGCGTACGAGCAGTACTTC | CASSLGFAYEQYF
TRBJ1-3 | TRBV19 | - | - | TGTGCCAGTAGCAAGCTTCCGTCTGATGGAAACACCATATATTTT | CASSKLPSDGNTIYF
TRBJ1-1 | TRBV28 | - | - | TGTGCCAGCAGTTTATCCTCACGCGACACTGAAGCTTTCTTT | CASSLSSRDTEAFF
TRBJ2-3 | TRBV7-9 | TRBD2 | once | TGTGCCAGCAGCTTAGGAGCTAGCGGGGGCACAGATACGCAGTATTTT | CASSLGASGGTDTQYF
TRBJ2-5 | TRBV19 | - | - | TGTGCCAGTAGTAGCCTCCCTAGCACCGAGACCCAGTACTTC | CASSSLPSTETQYF
TRBJ1-2 | TRBV5-4 | - | - | TGTGCCAGCAGCTTGGCCTCCGGCCACCGGGGCTACACCTTC | CASSLASGHRGYTF
TRBJ2-7 | TRBV28 | TRBD1 | - | TGTGCCAGCTCCCCTCCCGGGGACAGGGTCCACGAGCAGTACTTC | CASSPPGDRVHEQYF
TRBJ2-2 | TRBV5-1 | - | - | TGCGCCAGCAGCTCGGGCGCTATGGGAAACACCGGGGAGCTGTTTTTT | CASSSGAMGNTGELFF
TRBJ2-7 | TRBV29-1 | - | - | TGCAGCGTGAGGGGTGCAGGCGGCGTCGAGCAGTACTTC | CSVRGAGGVEQYF
TRBJ2-3 | TRBV19 | TRBD2 | - | TGTGCCAGTAGTGGCGGACTAGCGGGGTTTTCAGATACGCAGTATTTT | CASSGGLAGFSDTQYF
TRBJ2-1 | TRBV9 | TRBD2 | - | TGTGCCAGCAGTCAGGCGGGAGGGAAATACTACAATGAGCAGTTCTTC | CASSQAGGKYYNEQFF
TRBJ2-1 | TRBV5-1 | TRBD1 | - | TGCGCCAGCTCTCCCCAGGGGGCCACCGATGAGCAGTTCTTC | CASSPQGATDEQFF
TRBJ1-2 | TRBV10-3 | - | - | TGTGCCATCATGGACGGCTATAACTATGGCTACACCTTC | CAIMDGYNYGYTF
TRBJ1-4 | TRBV28 | TRBD1 | once | TGTGCCAGCAGCCAACAGGGGATAAATGAAAAACTGTTTTTT | CASSQQGINEKLFF
TRBJ2-1 | TRBV19 | - | - | TGTGCCAGTAGTAACGCCGCCAGGGTCAATGAGCAGTTCTTC | CASSNAARVNEQFF
TRBJ1-2 | TRBV18 | - | - | TGTGCCAGCTCGACCGGACAGAAAAGCTATGGCTACACCTTC | CASSTGQKSYGYTF
TRBJ1-3 | TRBV5-1 | TRBD1 | once | TGCGCCAGCAGCACGACAGGGGTGGAAGGAAACACCATATATTTT | CASSTTGVEGNTIYF
TRBJ2-7 | TRBV9 | - | few | TGTGCCAGCAGCGTAGATGTCTACTCCTACGAGCAGTACTTC | CASSVDVYSYEQYF
TRBJ2-1 | TRBV7-2 | - | few | TGTGCCAGCAGCTTAGTGGGGTTCAATGAGCAGTTCTTC | CASSLVGFNEQFF
TRBJ2-1 | TRBV3-1/TRBV3-2 | - | - | TGTGCCAGCAGCCAAGTAGTCAATGAGCAGTTCTTC | CASSQVVNEQFF
TRBJ2-3 | TRBV29-1 | TRBD1 | - | TGCAGCGTTGAGACAGGGGCCACTAGCACAGATACGCAGTATTTT | CSVETGATSTDTQYF
TRBJ2-7 | TRBV5-5 | TRBD1 | - | TGTGCCAGCAGCCCGCGCTGGGACAGTGATTACGAGCAGTACTTC | CASSPRWDSDYEQYF
TRBJ1-1 | TRBV11-1 | - | - | TGTGCCAGCACCCTTGCCCCTTGGAACACTGAAGCTTTCTTT | CASTLAPWNTEAFF
TRBJ2-7 | TRBV4-2 | TRBD2 | - | TGTGCCAGCAGCCAAGTATCGGGTAGCGGGAACTACGAGCAGTACTTC | CASSQVSGSGNYEQYF
TRBJ1-6 | TRBV20-1 | - | once | TGCAGTGCTAGTGTTGGCCCGCCAGGGAATTCACCCCTCCACTTT | CSASVGPPGNSPLHF
TRBJ1-4 | TRBV27 | - | - | TGTGCCAGCAGCCAAAGCGGGCCTGTCGAAAAACTGTTTTTT | CASSQSGPVEKLFF
TRBJ2-7 | TRBV27 | TRBD1 | - | TGTGCCAGCAGACCCCCCGGGACAGGAATCTACGAGCAGTACTTC | CASRPPGTGIYEQYF
TRBJ2-5 | TRBV27 | TRBD1 | - | TGTGCCAGCAGTTCACCCGGGACAGGGGGCGGCGAGACCCAGTACTTC | CASSSPGTGGGETQYF
TRBJ2-5 | TRBV6-1 | - | - | TGTGCCAGCAGTGAAGCGATGGGAGTCGAAGAGACCCAGTACTTC | CASSEAMGVEETQYF
TRBJ2-2 | TRBV6-2/TRBV6-3 | - | - | TGTGCCAGCAGTTATTCAATGGGGCAGAAGAACACCGGGGAGCTGTTTTTT | CASSYSMGQKNTGELFF
TRBJ2-3 | TRBV5-1 | TRBD2 | - | TGCGCCAGCAGCTTAGGAGCGGGGGGGAGCACAGATACGCAGTATTTT | CASSLGAGGSTDTQYF
TRBJ2-5 | TRBV18 | - | - | TGTGCCAGCTCACCGTCGGACAGAAACCAAGAGACCCAGTACTTC | CASSPSDRNQETQYF
TRBJ1-5 | TRBV7-2 | - | few | TGTGCCAGCAGCTTAGGGCAGGGCCCCAATCAGCCCCAGCATTTT | CASSLGQGPNQPQHF
TRBJ2-1 | TRBV20-1 | - | - | TGCAGTGTAGGGCTTGAGCAGTTCTTC | CSVGLEQFF
TRBJ2-7 | TRBV11-3 | - | - | TGTGCCAGCAGCCCGGGGCATTCCTACGAGCAGTACTTC | CASSPGHSYEQYF
TRBJ1-1 | TRBV7-9 | - | - | TGTGCCAGCAGCCGGGGGGTGAACACTGAAGCTTTCTTT | CASSRGVNTEAFF
TRBJ1-1 | TRBV5-4 | - | - | TGTGCCAGCAGCTTGGGGGGGAGCAGGACTGAAGCTTTCTTT | CASSLGGSRTEAFF
TRBJ2-1 | TRBV9 | TRBD2 | - | TGTGCCAGCAGCGACCTAGCGGGGAGCTCCTACAATGAGCAGTTCTTC | CASSDLAGSSYNEQFF